The present T cell receptor beta chain was sequenced within a study of blood T cell repertoires in COVID-19. About the research overall: Specimens from acute and convalescent COVID-19 originated in the United States, Italy and Spain. T cells, B-cell-depleted T cells, or PBMCs supplied cDNA or gDNA.

Original processing methods: For nucleated cells, counts were estimated from reference gene primer amplification. TCRdb's table, derived via immunoSEQ multiplex PCR, lists solely in-frame clones and lacks some. V and J calls and clone size are copied from that table; D and trimming were computed from the DNA. This table holds under 80,000 clones, 86% found once. V was shortened by 3 bases and J by 0 bases, with 9 bases between the two germline ends. The CDR3 consists of 15 residues. Looked up from germline, CDR1 is KGHSH and CDR2 is LQKENI. The chain couples TRBV18 to TRBJ1-5; D may be TRBD1 (6 bases). This sequence was found in a man at least 80 years old in a cohort sampled during active COVID-19. Sequenced material: peripheral blood. The CDR3 here is CASSPSGDSNQPQHF. The CDR3 nucleotides are TGTGCCAGCTCACCCTCAGGGGATAGCAATCAGCCCCAGCATTTT.